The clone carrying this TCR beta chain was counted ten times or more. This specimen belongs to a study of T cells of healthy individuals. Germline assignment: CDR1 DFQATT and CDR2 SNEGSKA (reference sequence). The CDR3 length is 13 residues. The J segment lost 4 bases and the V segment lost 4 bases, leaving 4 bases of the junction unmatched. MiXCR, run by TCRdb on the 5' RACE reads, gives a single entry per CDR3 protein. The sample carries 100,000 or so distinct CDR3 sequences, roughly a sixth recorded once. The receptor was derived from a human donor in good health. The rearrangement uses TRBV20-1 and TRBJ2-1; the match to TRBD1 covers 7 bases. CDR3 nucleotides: TGCAGTGCTACGGGACAGCTATACAATGAGCAGTTCTTC. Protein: CSATGQLYNEQFF.